A selection of T cell receptor beta chains follows, all from one sample in a study of blood T cell repertoires in COVID-19. Libraries were prepared by immunoSEQ multiplex PCR; TCRdb keeps only in-frame clonotypes and omits some of them. The repertoire has over 250,000 clones, around 90% of them found once; the top ten carry 6.3%. Sequences were obtained from peripheral blood. These receptors all come from a woman aged 45-65 years with COVID-19, enrolled during active disease. Both conserved end residues are trimmed from each CDR3. A D gene is named only where the DNA matches it firmly.

TRBV15 | . | ATKGAESSPLH
TRBV11-3 | TRBD1 | ASSLRDRNEQF
TRBV14 | . | ASSRGELTAF
TRBV6-2/TRBV6-3 | . | ASSYSSRGGTGELF
TRBV29-1 | . | SVDRNYGYT
TRBV7-9 | TRBD1 | ASSPPGGYGYT
TRBV19 | TRBD1 | ASIRTGAGGNTIY
TRBV5-4 | TRBD1 | ASTQDRGSNEQF
TRBV29-1 | . | SVDAQGSYEQY
TRBV7-2 | . | ASSLESGYEQY
TRBV19 | TRBD1 | ASSMGGTGGKNIQY
TRBV6-5 | TRBD2 | ASIILAGSYNEQF
TRBV28 | TRBD1 | ASKTGDSSNQPQH
TRBV5-6 | . | ASSLDFNSPLH
TRBV6-5 | . | ASSYRPVPQETQY
TRBV30 | TRBD1 | AWSGQAGRYEQY
TRBV27 | . | ASSLRWQGGTEAF
TRBV12-3/TRBV12-4 | . | ASGLRVNTEAF
TRBV30 | . | AFEINVYNEQF
TRBV28 | TRBD1 | ASSSGQGNEKLF
TRBV6-6 | . | ASSYGGGGQPQH
TRBV30 | . | AWRFSSYEQY
TRBV6-5 | TRBD2 | ASSYSWTSGVNEQF
TRBV30 | . | AWSASNEQF
TRBV19 | . | ASSAARKSQETQY
TRBV2 | . | ASIIARNTEAF
TRBV7-2 | TRBD2 | ASSFSGRKGYNEQF
TRBV5-4 | . | ASSLTGSGNTIY
TRBV9 | . | ASSTQNYGYT
TRBV27 | TRBD2 | ASSPGTSGDNEQF